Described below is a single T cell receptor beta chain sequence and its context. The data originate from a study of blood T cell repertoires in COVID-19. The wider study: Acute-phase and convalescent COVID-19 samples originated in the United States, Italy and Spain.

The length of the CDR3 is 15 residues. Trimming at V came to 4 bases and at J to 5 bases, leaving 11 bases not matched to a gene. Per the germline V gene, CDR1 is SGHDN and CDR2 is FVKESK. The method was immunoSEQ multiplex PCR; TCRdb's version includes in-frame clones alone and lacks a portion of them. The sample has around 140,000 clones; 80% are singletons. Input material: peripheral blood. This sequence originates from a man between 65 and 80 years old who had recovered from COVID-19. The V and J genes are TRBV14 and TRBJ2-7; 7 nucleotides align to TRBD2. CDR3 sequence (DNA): TGTGCCAGCAGCCTCGCCAGGCGGGAGTCCCACGAGCAGTACTTC. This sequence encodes CASSLARRESHEQYF. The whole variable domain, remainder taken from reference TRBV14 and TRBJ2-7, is EAGVTQFPSHSVIEKGQTVTLRCDPISGHDNLYWYRRVMGKEIKFLLHFVKESKQDESGMPNNRFLAERTGGTYSTLKVQPAELEDSGVYFCASSLARRESHEQYFGPGTRLTVT.